One T cell receptor (beta chain) is described in this entry. Its antigen is not known. These data come from a study of CD8+ T cells in alopecia areata. Study-wide results and caveats: In lesional scalp, particularly from alopecia totalis/universalis, clonality was higher than in normal scalp.

The CDR3 has 14 amino acids. With 0 bases removed from V and 3 bases from J, the gap between germline ends came to 8 bases. Germline V gene lookup returns CDR1 SGHRS and CDR2 YFSETQ. Extracted RNA was reverse transcribed into cDNA, the sequencing template. Method: immunoSEQ multiplex PCR; TCRdb's copy keeps in-frame clones and lacks some. The table has roughly 150,000 clones, 50% to 65% seen once; the top ten hold roughly 21%. The TCR comes from a human donor with alopecia areata. The rearrangement joins TRBV5-1 to TRBJ2-3, with D perhaps matching TRBD1 (6 bases). Sample: CD8+ T cells sorted from blood, taken at week 0. CDR3: CASSLDRATDTQYF. The CDR3 DNA is TGCGCCAGCAGCTTGGACAGGGCGACAGATACGCAGTATTTT.